These 27 T cell receptor beta chains were all obtained from the same sample, sequenced in a study of siplizumab effects on memory and regulatory T cells. This table comes from immunoSEQ multiplex PCR, and its TCRdb copy is limited to in-frame clones, with some not included. Of about 100,000 clones in the sample, approximately 94% were seen once. The sequencing input was non-Treg CD4+ T cells sorted from blood. The receptors stem from a human donor in good health.

This clone was seen only a few times. The chain recombines TRBV19 with TRBJ2-2; either TRBD1 or TRBD2 may fit D (5 bases each). The germline CDR1 and CDR2 sequences are LNHDA and SQIVND (reference sequence). The CDR3 totals 15 residues. Trimming left V 7 bases short and J 1 base short, with 13 bases between. CDR3 sequence: CASIRDGVNTGELFF. The CDR3 nucleotides read TGTGCCAGTATCCGGGACGGGGTGAACACCGGGGAGCTGTTTTTT.

This rearrangement joins TRBV11-2 to TRBJ2-7, with a tentative D call TRBD1 (5 bases). With 3 bases removed from V and 2 bases from J, the gap between germline ends came to 14 bases. Germline V gene sequence: CDR1 SGHAT, CDR2 FQNNGV. The CDR3 is 15 residues long. CDR3 in DNA: TGTGCCAGCAGCTTTCTTGGTGGGGCCACCTACGAGCAGTACTTC. Translating it yields CASSFLGGATYEQYF.

The chain has TRBV5-1 and TRBJ1-3; D not resolved. This CDR3 has 14 amino acids. V lost 0 bases and J lost 0, with 4 bases in between. Germline values: CDR1 SGHRS, CDR2 YFSETQ. The CDR3 nucleotides are TGCGCCAGCAGCTTGGCCCACTCTGGAAACACCATATATTTT. Amino acids: CASSLAHSGNTIYF.

This clone was seen only once. This chain links TRBV27 with TRBJ2-1; a weak D match, TRBD2 (5 bases). Between the trimmed V and J ends, which lost 0 bases and 9 bases, there was a span of 15 bases. CDR3 length: 15 residues. Germline CDR1 MNHEY, CDR2 SMNVEV (reference sequence). This CDR3 is CASSLSLAGGGEQFF. For the CDR3, the DNA is TGTGCCAGCAGTTTATCTCTAGCCGGAGGTGGTGAGCAGTTCTTC.

DNA for the CDR3: TGTGCCAGCAGCTTATTGGGGGTCCACGAGCAGTACTTC. Its protein product is CASSLLGVHEQYF. This sequence joins TRBV7-9 and TRBJ2-7; D may correspond to TRBD1 or TRBD2 (5 bases each). Trimming took off 2 bases at V and 5 bases at J, with 10 bases between the two ends. The CDR3 is 13 residues long. The germline V gene has CDR1 SEHNR and CDR2 FQNEAQ (reference sequence). Variable domain in full (rest from reference TRBV7-9 and TRBJ2-7): DTGVSQNPRHKITKRGQNVTFRCDPISEHNRLYWYRQTLGQGPEFLTYFQNEAQLEKSRLLSDRFSAERPKGSFSTLEIQRTEQGDSAMYLCASSLLGVHEQYFGPGTRLTVT.

The chain has TRBV10-1 and TRBJ2-1; no firm D call. The V gene's germline CDR1 is WNHNN and CDR2 SYGVQD (reference sequence). The CDR3 length is 13 residues. V was pared by 0 bases and J by 8 bases, with 8 bases between. CDR3 DNA: TGCGCCAGCAGTGAGTCGAGTCTGTATGAGCAGTTCTTC. Its translation is CASSESSLYEQFF.

V gene TRBV18 combines with J gene TRBJ2-3; D remains unclear. Germline V gives CDR1 KGHSH, CDR2 LQKENI. This CDR3 has 16 residues. V lost 3 bases and J lost 0, with 13 bases in between. CDR3 protein: CASSPSSIGSTDTQYF. CDR3 sequence (DNA): TGTGCCAGCTCACCGTCTTCGATCGGTAGCACAGATACGCAGTATTTT.

CDR3 nucleotide sequence: TGTGCCAGCAGTGAAAGGCGTGGAGCTCTCACAGATACGCAGTATTTT. It is translated as CASSERRGALTDTQYF. The chain uses TRBV2 and TRBJ2-3, with D hard to call. Germline-derived CDR1 and CDR2 are SNHLY and FYNNEI. The length of the CDR3 is 16 residues. The germline V and J ends were trimmed by 2 bases and 2 bases, with 14 bases remaining between them.

V usage is TRBV4-1 and J usage is TRBJ2-7; D perhaps matches TRBD2 (5 bases). Trimming removed 2 bases at V and 6 bases at J, with 20 bases between. The CDR3 has 16 residues. The germline V gene encodes CDR1 MGHRA and CDR2 YSYEKL. CDR3 residues: CASSQPQGLPMGEQYF. DNA for the CDR3: TGCGCCAGCAGCCAACCCCAAGGACTCCCCATGGGCGAGCAGTACTTC.

This chain connects TRBV4-2 to TRBJ2-1, with D unclear. The V end lost 5 bases, the J end lost 4 bases, and 12 bases lay between the germline ends. This CDR3 is 14 amino acids long. Germline CDR1 is LGHNA and CDR2 is YNFKEQ. The CDR3 nucleotides read TGTGCCAGCAGCTCCGGTTGGGGATACAATGAGCAGTTCTTC. Protein: CASSSGWGYNEQFF.

This chain links TRBV7-3 with TRBJ2-3, with unresolved D. Germline V gives CDR1 SGHTA, CDR2 FQGTGA. The CDR3 covers 14 residues. V dropped 5 bases and J dropped 0 bases, with 9 bases sitting between them. CDR3 residues: CASSPAPSTDTQYF. The CDR3 DNA sequence: TGTGCCAGCAGCCCAGCCCCTAGCACAGATACGCAGTATTTT.

The chain has TRBV7-2 and TRBJ2-3; 8 bases match TRBD1. This CDR3 has 14 residues. The germline gives CDR1 SGHTA, CDR2 FQGNSA. V dropped 5 bases and J dropped 0; count of bases not matched to a gene: 1. In DNA form, the CDR3 reads TGTGCCAGCAGCCGGGACAGGAGCACAGATACGCAGTATTTT. It specifies CASSRDRSTDTQYF.

The chain is built from TRBV10-2 and TRBJ2-7; 14 positions agree with TRBD2. This CDR3 has 14 amino acids. Trimming cost V 8 bases and J 6 bases; bases outside gene matches: 6. Germline CDR1 reads WSHSY; CDR2 reads SAAADI. The CDR3 region has the DNA TGCGCCAGCGGACTAGCGGGAGGAGGGGGCGAGCAGTACTTC. Translating gives CASGLAGGGGEQYF.

The V call is TRBV28, the J call TRBJ1-3, with 12 positions matching TRBD1. Per the germline V gene, CDR1 is MDHEN and CDR2 is SYDVKM. CDR3 size: 18 residues. V lost 6 bases to trimming and J lost 0 bases; unmatched junction nucleotides: 9. The chain's CDR3 is CASSLPGQGAGSGNTIYF. The CDR3 DNA is TGTGCCAGCAGCCTCCCGGGACAGGGGGCAGGCTCTGGAAACACCATATATTTT.

The chain carries TRBV4-1 and TRBJ2-1; 9 nucleotides agree with TRBD2. CDR3 length: 17 residues. The trim removed 0 bases at V and 4 bases at J, leaving 7 bases unmatched. CDR1 is MGHRA, CDR2 YSYEKL, per germline. CDR3 in amino acids: CASSQDWASGNYNEQFF. As DNA, the CDR3 is TGCGCCAGCAGCCAAGATTGGGCTAGCGGGAATTACAATGAGCAGTTCTTC.

The chain uses TRBV4-2 and TRBJ2-4; D not certain. The V gene's germline CDR1 is LGHNA and CDR2 YNFKEQ. Trimming pared 0 bases from V and 7 bases from J, leaving 13 bases between. The CDR3 totals 15 residues. This CDR3 is CASSQEAGFGNIQYF. The CDR3 region has the DNA TGTGCCAGCAGCCAAGAAGCCGGGTTTGGGAACATTCAGTACTTC.

The chain is built from TRBV6-6 and TRBJ1-3; D not resolved. There are 12 residues in the CDR3. Germline V gene data show CDR1 as MNHNY and CDR2 as SVGAGI (reference sequence). The V end lost 6 bases, the J end lost 4 bases, and 7 bases lay between the germline ends. The CDR3 coding sequence is TGTGCCAGCAGACAAGAAGGAAACACCATATATTTT. Amino acids: CASRQEGNTIYF.

CDR3 sequence: CASSLETARGYGYTF. In nucleotides, the CDR3 is TGCGCCAGCAGCTTGGAAACAGCCCGGGGCTATGGCTACACCTTC. V is TRBV5-1 and J is TRBJ1-2; D ambiguous. The CDR3 extends over 15 amino acids. The germline gives CDR1 SGHRS, CDR2 YFSETQ. The V end was cut by 0 bases, the J end by 4 bases, with 13 bases between.

The chain couples TRBV6-4 to TRBJ2-1; maybe TRBD2 (6 bases). Trimming stripped 2 bases from V and 7 bases from J, with 15 bases between. Germline V gives CDR1 MRHNA, CDR2 SNTAGT. This CDR3 is 15 amino acids long. For the CDR3, the DNA is TGTGCCAGCAGTGACCTTGGCGGGAAGGGGAATGAGCAGTTCTTC. It translates to CASSDLGGKGNEQFF.

This clone was seen a handful of times. The rearrangement uses TRBV28 and TRBJ1-5; 7 nucleotides align to TRBD1. This CDR3 is built from 15 residues. Germline V gene data show CDR1 as MDHEN and CDR2 as SYDVKM. V lost 6 bases and J lost 0; bases outside the gene matches: 5. CDR3 residues: CASRAGGDSNQPQHF. CDR3 DNA: TGTGCCAGCAGGGCAGGGGGAGATAGCAATCAGCCCCAGCATTTT.

V usage is TRBV9 and J usage is TRBJ1-5; TRBD1 matches 9 bases. The CDR3 is 15 residues long. V shed 2 bases, J shed 6 bases, and the junction held 6 bases outside the gene matches. The germline gives CDR1 SGDLS, CDR2 YYNGEE. CDR3 sequence reads: CASSVGDRVGQPQHF. CDR3 sequence (DNA): TGTGCCAGCAGCGTCGGGGACAGGGTGGGTCAGCCCCAGCATTTT.

The chain uses TRBV15 and TRBJ1-5; D unresolved. The ends were cut back, 3 bases at V and 0 bases at J, with 9 bases in the middle. The CDR3 consists of 15 residues. The germline CDR1 and CDR2 sequences are LNHNV and YYDKDF (reference sequence). CDR3 DNA: TGTGCCACCAGCAGGGGCAGAACTAGCAATCAGCCCCAGCATTTT. It translates to CATSRGRTSNQPQHF. The complete variable domain, with remaining parts taken from reference TRBV15 and TRBJ1-5, reads DAMVIQNPRYQVTQFGKPVTLSCSQTLNHNVMYWYQQKSSQAPKLLFHYYDKDFNNEADTPDNFQSRRPNTSFCFLDIRSPGLGDTAMYLCATSRGRTSNQPQHFGDGTRLSIL.

This chain joins TRBV10-1 and TRBJ2-7, with 13 bases identical to TRBD2. V lost 7 bases, J lost 4 bases, and 4 bases stayed unmatched. Germline CDR1 reads WNHNN; CDR2 reads SYGVQD (reference sequence). The CDR3 runs to 14 residues. The CDR3 protein is CASKGTSGIYEQYF. Here the CDR3 DNA reads TGCGCCAGCAAAGGGACTAGCGGGATATACGAGCAGTACTTC.

The chain is built from TRBV27 and TRBJ2-3; D gene ambiguous. V shed 3 bases and J shed 4 bases, with 11 bases lying between them. Per germline, CDR1 MNHEY and CDR2 SMNVEV (reference sequence). The CDR3 spans 14 residues. Here the CDR3 reads CASSFSRLADTQYF. In nucleotides, the CDR3 is TGTGCCAGCAGTTTTTCGAGATTAGCAGATACGCAGTATTTT.

The genes are TRBV19 and TRBJ2-7; TRBD1 matches at 8 bases. Germline CDR1 LNHDA, CDR2 SQIVND (reference sequence). V lost 9 bases, J lost 2 bases, and 12 bases stayed unmatched. The CDR3 is 15 amino acids. In nucleotides, the CDR3 is TGTGCCAGCCGCAGCAGGGGGCTTCCAACCTACGAGCAGTACTTC. Encoded protein: CASRSRGLPTYEQYF. The variable domain in full, with the rest retrieved from reference TRBV19 and TRBJ2-7, is DGGITQSPKYLFRKEGQNVTLSCEQNLNHDAMYWYRQDPGQGLRLIYYSQIVNDFQKGDIAEGYSVSREKKESFPLTVTSAQKNPTAFYLCASRSRGLPTYEQYFGPGTRLTVT.

The rearrangement links TRBV9 to TRBJ1-4, with a tentative D call TRBD1 (5 bases). V shed 0 bases and J shed 0 bases, with 9 bases lying between them. The germline gives CDR1 SGDLS, CDR2 YYNGEE. This CDR3 is 16 amino acids long. The chain's CDR3 is CASSVAPGSTNEKLFF. The CDR3 DNA sequence: TGTGCCAGCAGCGTAGCGCCAGGGTCAACTAATGAAAAACTGTTTTTT. The full variable domain, in which reference TRBV9 and TRBJ1-4 provide the parts outside the CDR3, is DSGVTQTPKHLITATGQRVTLRCSPRSGDLSVYWYQQSLDQGLQFLIQYYNGEERAKGNILERFSAQQFPDLHSELNLSSLELGDSALYFCASSVAPGSTNEKLFFGSGTQLSVL.

The chain is built from TRBV7-9 and TRBJ1-2; perhaps TRBD1 as D (5 bases). V was shortened by 5 bases and J by 0 bases, with 22 bases between the two germline ends. Germline V gene lookup returns CDR1 SEHNR and CDR2 FQNEAQ (reference sequence). This CDR3 contains 18 residues. CDR3: CASSPRRGDAGTNYGYTF. For the CDR3, the DNA is TGTGCCAGCAGCCCAAGAAGAGGGGACGCCGGTACTAACTATGGCTACACCTTC.